The T cell receptor (beta chain) under discussion was sequenced for a study of blood T cell repertoires in COVID-19. Overall study: Samples of COVID-19 (acute and convalescent) were obtained from the United States, Italy and Spain.

Germline trimming cut 5 bases from V and 4 bases from J; bases unmatched to any gene: 8. In germline, CDR1 is SGHTA, CDR2 FQGTGA. The CDR3 runs to 17 residues. Under the authors' procedure: Counts of nucleated cells, estimated from reference gene primer amplification, were obtained. Generated by immunoSEQ multiplex PCR, the TCRdb table keeps only in-frame clones and is missing some. From that table come the V and J calls and clone size; the DNA was used to work out D and trimming. Altogether some 300,000 clones are present, approximately 88% being singletons, with the ten largest covering 5.5% to 7%.

The gene calls are TRBV7-3 and TRBJ2-2; 12 nucleotides agree with TRBD2. Input material: peripheral blood. The sequence derives from a woman under 40 who had recovered from COVID-19. The CDR3 region is CASSPTSGGPRTGELFF. Here the CDR3 DNA reads TGTGCCAGCAGCCCGACTAGCGGGGGCCCACGCACCGGGGAGCTGTTTTTT.